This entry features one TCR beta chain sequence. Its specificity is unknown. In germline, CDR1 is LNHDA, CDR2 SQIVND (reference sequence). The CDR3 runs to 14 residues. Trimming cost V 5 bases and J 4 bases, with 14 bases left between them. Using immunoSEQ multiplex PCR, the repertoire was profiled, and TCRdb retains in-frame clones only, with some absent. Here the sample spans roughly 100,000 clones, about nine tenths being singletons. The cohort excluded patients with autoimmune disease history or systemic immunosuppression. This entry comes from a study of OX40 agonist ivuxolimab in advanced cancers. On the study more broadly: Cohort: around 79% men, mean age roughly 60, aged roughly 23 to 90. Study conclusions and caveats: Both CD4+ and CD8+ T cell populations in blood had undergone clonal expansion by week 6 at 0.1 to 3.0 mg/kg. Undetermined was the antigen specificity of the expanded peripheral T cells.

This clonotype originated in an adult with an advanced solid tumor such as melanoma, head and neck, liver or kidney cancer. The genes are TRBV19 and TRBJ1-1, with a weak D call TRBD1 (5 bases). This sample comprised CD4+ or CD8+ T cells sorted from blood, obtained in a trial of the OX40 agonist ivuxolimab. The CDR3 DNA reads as TGTGCCAGTAGTGCCAGGGAGAGGACCACTGAAGCTTTCTTT. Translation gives CASSARERTTEAFF.